A single sample is the source of the 32 T cell receptor beta chains below, sequenced in a study of beta chain features in type 1 diabetes. Expressed TCRB transcripts got sequenced, as all isolated RNA was reverse transcribed. Generated by immunoSEQ multiplex PCR, the TCRdb table keeps only in-frame clones and is missing some. The sample has about 930,000 clones, roughly 16% seen once; the top ten hold 0.02% to 0.03%. The material sequenced was naive CD4+ T cells from blood. The receptor set was obtained from a woman under 30 in good health.

The table lists this clone with a few counts. The chain is built from TRBV7-3 and TRBJ2-7, with D unresolved. CDR3 length: 14 residues. Trimming removed 2 bases from V and 4 bases from J, with 12 bases in between. Germline loops: CDR1 SGHTA, CDR2 FQGTGA. The DNA of the CDR3 is TGTGCCAGCAGCTTAGGATTGGCACCTTACGAGCAGTACTTC. Amino acids: CASSLGLAPYEQYF.

In its sample, this clone was seen a few times. The chain couples TRBV6-1 to TRBJ2-5; the D call may be TRBD1 or TRBD2 (6 bases each). Trimming shortened V by 1 base and J by 5 bases, and 14 bases separated the two germline ends. The CDR3 consists of 15 residues. Looked up from germline, CDR1 is MNHNS and CDR2 is SASEGT. The chain's CDR3 is CASSEGVGGKETQYF. CDR3 nucleotide sequence: TGTGCCAGCAGTGAAGGCGTGGGGGGCAAGGAGACCCAGTACTTC.

This sequence joins TRBV6-1 and TRBJ1-4; the D gene is possibly TRBD1 (5 bases). Germline lookup yields CDR1 MNHNS and CDR2 SASEGT. The V end was cut by 3 bases, the J end by 10 bases, with 9 bases between. The CDR3 totals 12 residues. CDR3 DNA sequence: TGTGCCAGCAGTGAGGGGCAGGGAAAACTGTTTTTT. It encodes CASSEGQGKLFF.

Note on this clone: One end of the junction varies from germline; a read error may be responsible. The chain links TRBV10-3 to TRBJ1-2; 8 bases agree with TRBD1. This CDR3 region has 15 residues. Germline values: CDR1 ENHRY, CDR2 SYGVKD. The CDR3 region has the DNA TGTGCCATCAGTGAGGGATCCGGGACAGGAATTCTTCTGATGTTC. As protein: CAISEGSGTGILLMF.

This clone was detected a few times. The rearrangement joins TRBV5-1 to TRBJ2-3; maybe TRBD1 (5 bases). The V and J ends lost 4 bases and 2 bases respectively, with 14 bases between them. CDR3 size: 15 residues. Germline V gives CDR1 SGHRS, CDR2 YFSETQ. The DNA of the CDR3 is TGCGCCAGCAGCCTAGGACAAATCCTCACAGATACGCAGTATTTT. This encodes CASSLGQILTDTQYF.

This clone was detected a few times. The chain recombines TRBV5-1 with TRBJ2-2; D gene ambiguous. The CDR3 loop spans 15 amino acids. V was trimmed by 5 bases and J by 0 bases, leaving 11 bases between them. In germline, CDR1 is SGHRS, CDR2 YFSETQ. The CDR3 DNA reads TGCGCCAGCAGGGTAAGCGCCGCGAACACCGGGGAGCTGTTTTTT. The encoded protein is CASRVSAANTGELFF.

Notes on this clone: The same CDR3 also results from other DNA sequences found in this sample. This sequence joins TRBV29-1 and TRBJ2-3, with D uncertain. The CDR3 covers 11 residues. CDR1 is SQVTM, CDR2 ANQGSEA, per germline. Trimming removed 3 bases at V and 7 bases at J, with 8 bases between. The CDR3 bases are TGCAGCGTTGATCGTGGGAATACGCAGTATTTT. It yields the protein CSVDRGNTQYF.

In regard to this clone: Other DNA sequences from this sample encode an identical CDR3 as well. This rearrangement joins TRBV18 to TRBJ1-5; possibly TRBD1 for D (6 bases). The CDR3 is made up of 14 amino acids. Germline V CDR1 and CDR2: KGHSH, LQKENI. Trimming removed 6 bases from V and 4 bases from J, with 13 bases in between. CDR3 protein: CASSPGVPNQPQHF. CDR3 sequence (DNA): TGTGCCAGCTCCCCAGGGGTTCCTAATCAGCCCCAGCATTTT.

The chain recombines TRBV28 with TRBJ1-5; no clear D gene. Germline CDR1 MDHEN, CDR2 SYDVKM. V lost 6 bases and J lost 4, with 10 bases in between. The CDR3 is 13 residues long. The CDR3 DNA sequence: TGTGCCAGCAGCCTTGAAACTAATCAGCCCCAGCATTTT. Its protein product is CASSLETNQPQHF. The full variable domain, completed using reference TRBV28 and TRBJ1-5, is DVKVTQSSRYLVKRTGEKVFLECVQDMDHENMFWYRQDPGLGLRLIYFSYDVKMKEKGDIPEGYSVSREKKERFSLILESASTNQTSMYLCASSLETNQPQHFGDGTRLSIL.

The gene calls are TRBV5-1 and TRBJ2-7; 8 positions agree with TRBD1. The CDR3 covers 13 residues. The V segment lost 2 bases and the J segment 6 bases; nucleotides outside the gene matches: 4. The germline V gene has CDR1 SGHRS and CDR2 YFSETQ. Here the CDR3 DNA reads TGCGCCAGCAGCTTTCAGGGGGCGTCCGAGCAGTACTTC. As protein: CASSFQGASEQYF.

The V and J genes are TRBV28 and TRBJ2-3, with D perhaps TRBD1 (6 bases). Germline V gives CDR1 MDHEN, CDR2 SYDVKM. The CDR3 is 14 amino acids. V gave up 4 bases and J gave up 4 bases, with 12 bases separating them. CDR3 sequence (DNA): TGTGCCAGCAGTTCCTTAACAGGGTCAGATACGCAGTATTTT. Amino acid sequence: CASSSLTGSDTQYF. Variable domain in full (rest from reference TRBV28 and TRBJ2-3): DVKVTQSSRYLVKRTGEKVFLECVQDMDHENMFWYRQDPGLGLRLIYFSYDVKMKEKGDIPEGYSVSREKKERFSLILESASTNQTSMYLCASSSLTGSDTQYFGPGTRLTVL.

The rearrangement links TRBV2 to TRBJ1-2, with D perhaps TRBD1 (5 bases). CDR1 is SNHLY, CDR2 FYNNEI, per germline. Trimming took 10 bases from V and 2 from J, leaving 20 bases between them. The CDR3 contains 15 residues. In DNA, the CDR3 is TGTGCCAACACTCGAGCCGGGGCTTCCAACTATGGCTACACCTTC. Its protein is CANTRAGASNYGYTF. The variable domain in full, completed from reference TRBV2 and TRBJ1-2, reads EPEVTQTPSHQVTQMGQEVILRCVPISNHLYFYWYRQILGQKVEFLVSFYNNEISEKSEIFDDQFSVERPDGSNFTLKIRSTKLEDSAMYFCANTRAGASNYGYTFGSGTRLTVV.

The rearrangement links TRBV27 to TRBJ2-5, with TRBD1 as a possible D gene (6 bases). The V gene lost 5 bases and the J gene lost 0 bases, with 22 bases spanning the gap. The length of the CDR3 is 18 residues. CDR1 MNHEY and CDR2 SMNVEV come from the germline V gene (reference sequence). CDR3: CASSPRTDSFGYQETQYF. CDR3 bases: TGTGCCAGCAGTCCTCGGACAGACTCGTTCGGGTACCAAGAGACCCAGTACTTC.

The gene calls are TRBV11-2 and TRBJ2-1; D unclear. Germline V gives CDR1 SGHAT, CDR2 FQNNGV. This CDR3 is 18 amino acids long. Between the trimmed V and J ends, which lost 3 bases and 3 bases, there was a span of 21 bases. CDR3 residues: CASSFGVHNGLIYNEQFF. CDR3 sequence (DNA): TGTGCCAGCAGCTTTGGTGTTCACAATGGGCTAATCTACAATGAGCAGTTCTTC.

This chain links TRBV5-6 with TRBJ1-1; a possible D gene is TRBD1 (5 bases). Per germline, CDR1 SGHDT and CDR2 YYEEEE. The CDR3 runs 13 residues. The V gene lost 5 bases and the J gene lost 0 bases, with 8 bases spanning the gap. CDR3 coding DNA: TGTGCCAGCAGGCGACAGATGAACACTGAAGCTTTCTTT. It translates to CASRRQMNTEAFF. The full variable domain, rest sourced from reference TRBV5-6 and TRBJ1-1, is DAGVTQSPTHLIKTRGQQVTLRCSPKSGHDTVSWYQQALGQGPQFIFQYYEEEERQRGNFPDRFSGHQFPNYSSELNVNALLLGDSALYLCASRRQMNTEAFFGQGTRLTVV.

This clone has more than one count but fewer than ten. The chain uses TRBV7-9 and TRBJ2-3, with TRBD2 as a possible D gene (5 bases). V was shortened by 4 bases and J by 0 bases, with 11 bases between the two germline ends. Germline V CDR1 and CDR2: SEHNR, FQNEAQ (reference sequence). The CDR3 is 15 amino acids. CDR3 protein: CASSSGFPSTDTQYF. The CDR3 region has the DNA TGTGCCAGCAGCTCGGGATTCCCTAGCACAGATACGCAGTATTTT.

This clone has a handful of counts. The chain combines TRBV28 with TRBJ2-1; D might be TRBD1 (6 bases). The CDR3 has 15 residues. Germline loops: CDR1 MDHEN, CDR2 SYDVKM. The ends were cut back, 8 bases at V and 6 bases at J, with 20 bases in the middle. The CDR3 here is CASSGTGWGRNEQFF. The DNA for the CDR3 is TGTGCCAGCTCTGGAACAGGGTGGGGCCGCAATGAGCAGTTCTTC. Full variable domain (outside the CDR3, taken from reference TRBV28 and TRBJ2-1): DVKVTQSSRYLVKRTGEKVFLECVQDMDHENMFWYRQDPGLGLRLIYFSYDVKMKEKGDIPEGYSVSREKKERFSLILESASTNQTSMYLCASSGTGWGRNEQFFGPGTRLTVL.

The CDR3 DNA is TGTGCCACCAGCAGGGGACAGTTAACCTACGAGCAGTACTTC. Its protein is CATSRGQLTYEQYF. The V and J genes are TRBV15 and TRBJ2-7; 7 nucleotides agree with TRBD1. CDR1 is LNHNV and CDR2 is YYDKDF in the germline V gene (reference sequence). The CDR3 sequence is 14 residues long. V was clipped by 3 bases and J by 2 bases; unmatched bases: 4.

This clone was picked up a small number of times. This chain joins TRBV18 and TRBJ1-2; D possibly corresponds to TRBD1 (6 bases). V was clipped by 3 bases and J by 9 bases, with 14 bases between them. The CDR3 loop spans 13 amino acids. Germline V gives CDR1 KGHSH, CDR2 LQKENI. The CDR3 DNA reads as TGTGCCAGCTCACCTATGGGGACAAGAAGCTACACCTTC. Its translation: CASSPMGTRSYTF.

The chain combines TRBV9 with TRBJ1-1; 8 bases agree with TRBD1. Trimming cost V 3 bases and J 4 bases; bases outside gene matches: 11. CDR1 and CDR2 (germline): SGDLS, YYNGEE. CDR3 length equals 16 residues. The CDR3 sequence: CASSARPDRGFTEAFF. The CDR3 region has the DNA TGTGCCAGCAGCGCTCGACCTGACAGGGGTTTCACTGAAGCTTTCTTT.

This clone was counted between two and nine times. The chain's CDR3 is CASSQEWGSQGEAFF. CDR3 bases: TGCGCCAGCAGCCAAGAATGGGGCTCTCAAGGAGAAGCTTTCTTT. The rearrangement joins TRBV4-3 to TRBJ1-1; perhaps TRBD1 as D (5 bases). This CDR3 has 15 amino acids. With 0 bases removed from V and 8 bases from J, the gap between germline ends came to 16 bases. From germline, CDR1 is LGHNA and CDR2 YSLEER.

The chain carries TRBV7-8 and TRBJ2-5; 12 nucleotides match TRBD2. Trimming at V came to 2 bases and at J to 5 bases, leaving 6 bases not matched to a gene. The V gene's germline CDR1 is SGHVS and CDR2 FQNEAQ. The CDR3 is made up of 16 amino acids. The CDR3 region has the DNA TGTGCCAGCAGCTTACTGACTAGCGGGAGTGGGGAGACCCAGTACTTC. Residues: CASSLLTSGSGETQYF.

This clone was observed a few times. The chain is built from TRBV9 and TRBJ2-7; D not certain. The CDR3 sequence is 13 residues long. With 6 bases removed from V and 5 bases from J, the gap between germline ends came to 15 bases. Germline V CDR1 and CDR2: SGDLS, YYNGEE. The CDR3 spells CASNSRPSDEQYF. Written as DNA, the CDR3 is TGTGCCAGCAACTCCCGTCCTTCCGACGAGCAGTACTTC.

The rearrangement uses TRBV9 and TRBJ2-5; 11 bases are a match to TRBD2. This CDR3 region has 18 residues. Germline values: CDR1 SGDLS, CDR2 YYNGEE. Germline trimming cut 3 bases from V and 2 bases from J; bases unmatched to any gene: 12. CDR3 sequence: CASSAGTSGSPLQETQYF. CDR3 DNA sequence: TGTGCCAGCAGCGCCGGGACTAGCGGTTCCCCCTTGCAAGAGACCCAGTACTTC.

The V call is TRBV28, the J call TRBJ2-4; 7 positions match TRBD2. The CDR3 has 15 amino acids. Germline assignment: CDR1 MDHEN and CDR2 SYDVKM. Trimming at V came to 8 bases and at J to 6 bases, leaving 13 bases not matched to a gene. CDR3 residues: CASGTGRGEGNIQYF. In nucleotides, the CDR3 is TGTGCCAGCGGCACGGGGCGCGGGGAGGGAAACATTCAGTACTTC.

This clone was found a few times. The chain combines TRBV19 with TRBJ1-1; D is unresolved. CDR3 length: 13 residues. The V and J ends lost 3 bases and 4 bases respectively, with 9 bases between them. CDR1 is LNHDA and CDR2 is SQIVND in the germline V gene (reference sequence). CDR3 loop: CASSMFFSTEAFF. The CDR3 DNA reads TGTGCCAGTAGTATGTTCTTCTCCACTGAAGCTTTCTTT. The full variable domain, with the rest looked up from reference TRBV19 and TRBJ1-1, is DGGITQSPKYLFRKEGQNVTLSCEQNLNHDAMYWYRQDPGQGLRLIYYSQIVNDFQKGDIAEGYSVSREKKESFPLTVTSAQKNPTAFYLCASSMFFSTEAFFGQGTRLTVV.

This clone came up a few times. The rearrangement joins TRBV2 to TRBJ2-1; 10 positions agree with TRBD2. This CDR3 region has 18 residues. CDR1 and CDR2 from the germline V gene are SNHLY and FYNNEI. V lost 7 bases and J lost 0; bases outside the gene matches: 12. The CDR3 sequence is CASKRASGRLSSYNEQFF. CDR3 in DNA: TGTGCCAGCAAAAGGGCTAGCGGGAGACTTTCCTCCTACAATGAGCAGTTCTTC. The full variable domain, its missing parts supplied by reference TRBV2 and TRBJ2-1, is EPEVTQTPSHQVTQMGQEVILRCVPISNHLYFYWYRQILGQKVEFLVSFYNNEISEKSEIFDDQFSVERPDGSNFTLKIRSTKLEDSAMYFCASKRASGRLSSYNEQFFGPGTRLTVL.

The chain combines TRBV13 with TRBJ1-2; no clear D. There are 13 residues in the CDR3. CDR1 is PRHDT and CDR2 is FYEKMQ in the germline V gene (reference sequence). With 6 bases removed from V and 4 bases from J, the gap between germline ends came to 12 bases. The chain's CDR3 is CASSKQFSYGYTF. Here the CDR3 DNA reads TGTGCCAGCAGTAAACAGTTTTCCTATGGCTACACCTTC.

V and J are TRBV10-3 and TRBJ1-5; D possibly corresponds to TRBD1 (5 bases). The CDR3 totals 15 residues. Trimming pared 2 bases from V and 3 bases from J, leaving 11 bases between. Germline V gene lookup returns CDR1 ENHRY and CDR2 SYGVKD. The CDR3 bases are TGTGCCATCAGTGAGAGGTCGGGGACCAATCAGCCCCAGCATTTT. Residues: CAISERSGTNQPQHF.

V is TRBV7-9 and J is TRBJ2-7; 12 bases are shared with TRBD2. The CDR3 runs 17 residues. Germline loops: CDR1 SEHNR, CDR2 FQNEAQ (reference sequence). J lost 0 bases, V lost 4 bases, and 7 bases had no gene match. The CDR3 here is CASSSGTSGLYSYEQYF. In DNA, the CDR3 is TGTGCCAGCAGCTCCGGGACTAGCGGGCTTTACTCCTACGAGCAGTACTTC.

This clone was picked up a small number of times. The J gene is TRBJ2-2, the V gene TRBV6-5; TRBD2 aligns across 7 bases. V lost 2 bases to trimming and J lost 8 bases; unmatched junction nucleotides: 11. CDR1 MNHEY and CDR2 SVGAGI come from the germline V gene. The CDR3 loop spans 16 amino acids. Here the CDR3 reads CASSYPTAVAGGELFF. CDR3 in DNA: TGTGCCAGCAGTTACCCGACCGCGGTAGCGGGTGGGGAGCTGTTTTTT.

The chain recombines TRBV7-9 with TRBJ2-7; the D gene is possibly TRBD1 (6 bases). Between the trimmed V and J ends, which lost 1 base and 3 bases, there was a span of 10 bases. The CDR3 contains 14 residues. Germline CDR1 and CDR2: SEHNR and FQNEAQ (reference sequence). CDR3: CASSLDRTDYEQYF. In nucleotides, the CDR3 is TGTGCCAGCAGCTTAGACCGGACAGACTACGAGCAGTACTTC.